There are a few counts of the clone carrying this TCR beta chain. The antigen remains unidentified. The record originates from a study of regulatory T cells in long-lasting Graves disease. Study-level background: For a period under 3 months, newly diagnosed Graves' patients had taken antithyroid drugs.

Study conclusions and caveats: Results may be inaccurate due to the small sample size. Under persistent disease, TRBV28, TRBJ1-2 and TRBJ2-5 were used preferentially.

Researchers made TCR beta libraries by using iRepertoire HTBI primers and running Arm-PCR on CDR3 regions. TCRdb recomputed calls from the multiplex PCR reads with MiXCR, one row per CDR3 protein. The sample lists roughly 380,000 distinct CDR3 sequences, 15% to 17% occurring once. Germline V gives CDR1 SGDLS, CDR2 YYNGEE. Trimming took 3 bases from V and 1 from J; bases not matched to a gene: 6. This CDR3 spans 16 amino acids. Time point noted: newly diagnosed GD, antithyroid drugs for less than 3 months. RNA isolated from PBMCs was used to make the TCR library. This receptor was obtained from a female donor with Graves disease. The chain couples TRBV9 to TRBJ2-5; 10 bases line up with TRBD2. Here the sequenced sample was peripheral blood mononuclear cells (PBMCs), taken at new diagnosis, from a patient treated with antithyroid drugs. Here the CDR3 reads CASSEYSGRAQETQYF. The CDR3 bases are TGTGCCAGCAGCGAGTACAGCGGGAGGGCCCAAGAGACCCAGTACTTC.